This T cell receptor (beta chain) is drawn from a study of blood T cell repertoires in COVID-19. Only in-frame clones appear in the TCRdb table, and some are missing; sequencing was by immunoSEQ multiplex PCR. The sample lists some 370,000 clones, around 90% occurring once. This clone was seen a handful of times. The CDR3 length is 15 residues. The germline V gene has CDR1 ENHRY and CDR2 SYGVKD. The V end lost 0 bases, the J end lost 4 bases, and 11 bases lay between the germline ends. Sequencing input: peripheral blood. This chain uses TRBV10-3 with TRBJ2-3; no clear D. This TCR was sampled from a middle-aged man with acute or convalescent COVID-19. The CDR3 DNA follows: TGTGCCATCAGTGAGTCGAGCGTCCCCGCAGATACGCAGTATTTT. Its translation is CAISESSVPADTQYF.